Listed below are T cell receptor beta chains from one sample, sequenced in a study of blood T cell repertoires in COVID-19. The protocol was immunoSEQ multiplex PCR, while the TCRdb copy is restricted to in-frame clones and leaves out a portion. The sample contains around 250,000 clones, around 86% of which appear only once. Sequenced sample: PBMCs or T cells enriched from blood (not recorded which). The receptor source for this set is a man between 18 and 35 years old who had recovered from COVID-19. Both conserved end residues are part of each CDR3. The D gene is left open where the match is weak. Clone size, where shown, is once, few, many, or a class for clones that have expanded.

abundance: NA
v_gene: TRBV6-1
j_gene: TRBJ1-2
d_gene: TRBD1
CDR3aa: CASSEAQGAYGYTF
CDR3nt: TGTGCCAGCAGTGAAGCCCAGGGGGCCTATGGCTACACCTTC

abundance: NA
v_gene: TRBV5-4
j_gene: TRBJ2-5
d_gene: NA
CDR3aa: CASSRTHYGETQYF
CDR3nt: TGTGCCAGCAGCCGCACCCATTACGGAGAGACCCAGTACTTC

abundance: NA
v_gene: TRBV28
j_gene: TRBJ2-7
d_gene: TRBD1
CDR3aa: CASSWGTESSYEQYF
CDR3nt: TGTGCCAGCAGCTGGGGGACAGAGAGCTCCTACGAGCAGTACTTC

abundance: NA
v_gene: TRBV27
j_gene: TRBJ1-2
d_gene: NA
CDR3aa: CASSQSSDSIYGYTF
CDR3nt: TGTGCCAGCAGCCAAAGTTCCGACAGCATCTATGGCTACACCTTC

abundance: NA
v_gene: TRBV5-1
j_gene: TRBJ1-2
d_gene: NA
CDR3aa: CASSSGQIHGYTF
CDR3nt: TGCGCCAGCAGCTCCGGACAGATTCATGGCTACACCTTC

abundance: NA
v_gene: TRBV2
j_gene: TRBJ1-1
d_gene: NA
CDR3aa: CASSELSSNTEAFF
CDR3nt: TGTGCCAGCAGTGAATTGTCCAGTAACACTGAAGCTTTCTTT

abundance: NA
v_gene: TRBV19
j_gene: TRBJ2-2
d_gene: TRBD2
CDR3aa: CASKESGLAPGELFF
CDR3nt: TGTGCCAGTAAGGAGTCGGGACTAGCTCCCGGGGAGCTGTTTTTT

abundance: NA
v_gene: TRBV19
j_gene: TRBJ2-5
d_gene: NA
CDR3aa: CASSMSSTGLWETQYF
CDR3nt: TGTGCCAGTAGTATGTCATCAACAGGGCTTTGGGAGACCCAGTACTTC

abundance: NA
v_gene: TRBV5-1
j_gene: TRBJ2-1
d_gene: NA
CDR3aa: CASSLGGPANEQFF
CDR3nt: TGCGCCAGCAGCTTGGGCGGGCCAGCCAATGAGCAGTTCTTC

abundance: NA
v_gene: TRBV27
j_gene: TRBJ2-1
d_gene: TRBD1
CDR3aa: CASSLRTGYLDEQFF
CDR3nt: TGTGCCAGCAGTTTACGGACAGGGTATTTGGATGAGCAGTTCTTC

abundance: NA
v_gene: TRBV6-5
j_gene: TRBJ1-6
d_gene: NA
CDR3aa: CASETGTPRFSPLHF
CDR3nt: TGTGCCAGCGAAACAGGGACCCCCCGGTTTTCACCCCTCCACTTT

abundance: NA
v_gene: TRBV28
j_gene: TRBJ2-2
d_gene: TRBD2
CDR3aa: CASSPPGLAGTGELFF
CDR3nt: TGTGCCAGCAGTCCTCCGGGACTAGCGGGTACCGGGGAGCTGTTTTTT

abundance: NA
v_gene: TRBV19
j_gene: TRBJ1-3
d_gene: TRBD1
CDR3aa: CASSMDRGWGTIYF
CDR3nt: TGTGCCAGTAGTATGGACAGGGGTTGGGGCACCATATATTTT

abundance: once
v_gene: TRBV30
j_gene: TRBJ1-2
d_gene: NA
CDR3aa: CAWSATGYGYTF
CDR3nt: TGTGCCTGGAGCGCGACAGGTTATGGCTACACCTTC

abundance: NA
v_gene: TRBV4-1
j_gene: TRBJ2-7
d_gene: TRBD2
CDR3aa: CASSLGLAGGPYEQYF
CDR3nt: TGCGCCAGCAGCCTCGGACTAGCGGGGGGCCCTTATGAGCAGTACTTC

abundance: NA
v_gene: TRBV18
j_gene: TRBJ1-1
d_gene: TRBD1
CDR3aa: CASSPNGDSLNTEAFF
CDR3nt: TGTGCCAGCTCACCAAACGGGGACAGCTTGAACACTGAAGCTTTCTTT

abundance: NA
v_gene: TRBV3-1/TRBV3-2
j_gene: TRBJ2-3
d_gene: TRBD2
CDR3aa: CASSRLAGGSTDTQYF
CDR3nt: TGTGCCAGCAGCCGCTTAGCGGGGGGTAGCACAGATACGCAGTATTTT

abundance: few
v_gene: TRBV15
j_gene: TRBJ2-3
d_gene: NA
CDR3aa: CATSRQSGDTQYF
CDR3nt: TGTGCCACCAGCCGCCAGTCAGGAGATACGCAGTATTTT

abundance: NA
v_gene: TRBV6-1
j_gene: TRBJ1-1
d_gene: TRBD1
CDR3aa: CASSESGTGGTEAFF
CDR3nt: TGTGCCAGCAGTGAGTCCGGGACAGGCGGCACTGAAGCTTTCTTT

abundance: once
v_gene: TRBV18
j_gene: TRBJ2-7
d_gene: TRBD2
CDR3aa: CASSPPGLAGGEGYEQYF
CDR3nt: TGTGCCAGCTCACCACCCGGACTAGCGGGAGGTGAGGGCTACGAGCAGTACTTC

abundance: once
v_gene: TRBV6-5
j_gene: TRBJ2-7
d_gene: NA
CDR3aa: CATPRQTHSSYEQYF
CDR3nt: TGTGCCACCCCGAGGCAGACCCACTCTTCCTACGAGCAGTACTTC

abundance: NA
v_gene: TRBV5-5
j_gene: TRBJ1-2
d_gene: NA
CDR3aa: CASSLLTGGGNYGYTF
CDR3nt: TGTGCCAGCAGCTTGTTGACGGGAGGAGGAAACTATGGCTACACCTTC

abundance: once
v_gene: TRBV5-1
j_gene: TRBJ2-7
d_gene: TRBD2
CDR3aa: CASSQLAGGPYEQYF
CDR3nt: TGCGCCAGCAGCCAACTAGCGGGAGGGCCCTACGAGCAGTACTTC

abundance: NA
v_gene: TRBV3-1/TRBV3-2
j_gene: TRBJ1-2
d_gene: NA
CDR3aa: CASRRGDYGYTF
CDR3nt: TGTGCCAGCAGGCGGGGGGACTATGGCTACACCTTC

abundance: NA
v_gene: TRBV2
j_gene: TRBJ1-5
d_gene: TRBD1
CDR3aa: CASSETTGGGQPQHF
CDR3nt: TGTGCCAGCAGTGAAACCACAGGGGGCGGTCAGCCCCAGCATTTT

abundance: NA
v_gene: TRBV4-2
j_gene: TRBJ2-1
d_gene: NA
CDR3aa: CASSPPPAGLYNEQFF
CDR3nt: TGTGCCAGCAGCCCCCCCCCAGCGGGCCTCTACAATGAGCAGTTCTTC